This entry is about one T cell receptor beta chain. This could be a read error, since a much larger clone is one nucleotide away. Germline loops: CDR1 DFQATT, CDR2 SNEGSKA (reference sequence). There are 13 residues in the CDR3. V was clipped by 3 bases and J by 8 bases; unmatched bases: 3. A second PCR of roughly 7 to 11 cycles used a sample-barcoded 5' primer and a J-beta primer mix. TCRdb called the 5' RACE reads again in MiXCR, with one record for every CDR3 protein. There are about 780,000 distinct CDR3 sequences in the sample; approximately 59% occur only once, and about a quarter lies in the top ten. The record originates from a study of blood T cells in healthy people across ages. Caucasian, healthy and from Russia, the donors were aged between 6 and 90. There were at least 6 micrograms of total RNA extracted from every sample.

The receptor was isolated from a man aged 25-40 years in good health. The chain is built from TRBV20-1 and TRBJ2-1; 11 bases agree with TRBD2. Material: blood. DNA of the CDR3: TGCAGTGCTAGGACACTAGCGGGGGATGAGCAGTTCTTC. Protein product: CSARTLAGDEQFF.